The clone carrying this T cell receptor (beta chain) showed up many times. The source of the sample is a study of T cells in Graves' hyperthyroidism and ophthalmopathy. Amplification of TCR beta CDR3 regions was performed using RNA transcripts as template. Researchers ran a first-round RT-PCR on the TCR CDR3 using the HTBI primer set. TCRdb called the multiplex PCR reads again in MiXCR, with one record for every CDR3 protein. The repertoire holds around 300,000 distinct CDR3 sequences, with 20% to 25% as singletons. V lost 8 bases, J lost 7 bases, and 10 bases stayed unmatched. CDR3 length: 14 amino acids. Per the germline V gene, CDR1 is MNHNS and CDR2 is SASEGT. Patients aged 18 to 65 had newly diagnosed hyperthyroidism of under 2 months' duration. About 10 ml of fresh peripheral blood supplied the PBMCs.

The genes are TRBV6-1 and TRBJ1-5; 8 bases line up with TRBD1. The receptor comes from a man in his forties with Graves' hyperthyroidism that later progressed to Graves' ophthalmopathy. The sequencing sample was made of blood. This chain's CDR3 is CASRSGGFLQPQHF. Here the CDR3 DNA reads TGTGCCAGCCGCTCAGGGGGCTTTTTACAGCCCCAGCATTTT.